This T cell receptor beta chain emerged from a study of cytomegalovirus exposure and HLA in healthy donors. Findings of the study overall: Later on, an analysis showed TCR association rates differing by HLA locus, with DRB1 the most and HLA-C the fewest. Researchers reportedly found TCR beta sequences accurately predicted most subjects' HLA-A and HLA-B alleles.

PCR primers comprised 60 Vbeta and 13 Jbeta primers. Clones were read by immunoSEQ multiplex PCR, and TCRdb kept only the in-frame ones, dropping some. Here the sample spans about 210,000 clones, roughly 74% being singletons. The CDR3 runs 13 residues. The V gene's germline CDR1 is MNHNS and CDR2 SASEGT. The V and J ends lost 8 bases and 0 bases respectively, with 8 bases between them. On this clone: Its antigen is undetermined.

The sample consisted of PBMCs. This chain joins TRBV6-1 and TRBJ1-3; D remains ambiguous. The TCR originated in a woman under 40 in good health and CMV-seropositive. The CDR3 loop reads CASSRSSGNTIYF. In nucleotides, the CDR3 is TGTGCCAGCTCCCGGAGCTCTGGAAACACCATATATTTT.